This T cell receptor beta chain was retrieved from a study of blood T cells in healthy people across ages. With a J-beta primer mix and a sample-barcoded 5' primer, a second PCR ran 7 to 11 cycles. TCRdb itself ran the 5' RACE reads through MiXCR, one entry per CDR3 protein. The table shows approximately 900,000 distinct CDR3 sequences, with around 49% occurring only once. This clonotype was counted at least ten times. The V gene's germline CDR1 is SQVTM and CDR2 ANQGSEA. The CDR3 is 11 amino acids. The V gene lost 7 bases and the J gene lost 4 bases, with 11 bases spanning the gap. Sequencing input: blood. The TCR was taken from a man aged 30 to 45 in good health. This chain uses TRBV29-1 with TRBJ2-7; tentative D call: TRBD1 (5 bases). This chain's CDR3 is CSASTVYEQYF. The CDR3 DNA reads as TGCAGCGCCTCGACAGTATACGAGCAGTACTTC.